A single sample is the source of the 18 T cell receptor beta chains below, sequenced in a study of blood T cell repertoires in COVID-19. TCRdb's copy holds only in-frame clones and misses some; the assay was immunoSEQ multiplex PCR. This repertoire shows almost 400,000 clones, around 87% found once; its top ten account for 0.9% to 1%. Input material: PBMCs or T cells enriched from blood (not recorded which). The origin of the receptors is a woman aged 25 to 39 with acute COVID-19.

CDR3 loop: CSVGQGGFQPQHF. In DNA, the CDR3 is TGCAGCGTTGGACAGGGTGGGTTTCAGCCCCAGCATTTT. The chain uses TRBV29-1 and TRBJ1-5; 7 bases align to TRBD1. The CDR3 spans 13 residues. The V gene end was trimmed by 4 bases and the J gene end by 6 bases; junction bases not matched to a gene: 6. Germline-derived CDR1 and CDR2 are SQVTM and ANQGSEA.

The J gene is TRBJ1-3, the V gene TRBV7-9; D not resolved. This CDR3 region has 16 residues. The V end lost 1 base, the J end lost 0 bases, and 10 bases lay between the germline ends. Germline CDR1 is SEHNR and CDR2 is FQNEAQ (reference sequence). The chain's CDR3 is CASSLGAGNSGNTIYF. The CDR3 DNA sequence: TGTGCCAGCAGCTTAGGGGCGGGGAACTCTGGAAACACCATATATTTT.

This chain links TRBV6-6 with TRBJ1-1, with a tentative D call TRBD1 (5 bases). V was trimmed by 5 bases and J by 5 bases, leaving 21 bases between them. There are 16 residues in the CDR3. Germline V gene data show CDR1 as MNHNY and CDR2 as SVGAGI (reference sequence). The CDR3 sequence: CASSRRWTLKPTEAFF. The CDR3 bases are TGTGCCAGCAGTCGACGTTGGACACTCAAACCAACTGAAGCTTTCTTT.

The rearrangement joins TRBV7-8 to TRBJ2-1; D is uncertain. Germline V gene data show CDR1 as SGHVS and CDR2 as FQNEAQ. V was pared by 0 bases and J by 7 bases, with 7 bases between. The length of the CDR3 is 13 residues. This CDR3 reads CASSLASINEQFF. The CDR3, as DNA: TGTGCCAGCAGCTTAGCGAGCATTAATGAGCAGTTCTTC.

The chain links TRBV7-8 to TRBJ1-6, with 10 bases identical to TRBD1. This CDR3 contains 19 residues. The junction had 16 bases not matched to a gene; V was cut back by 3 bases and J by 8 bases. The germline V gene has CDR1 SGHVS and CDR2 FQNEAQ. Here the CDR3 DNA reads TGTGCCAGCAGCTTTAGGCCATGGCCAGGGACAGGGGAGGATTCACCCCTCCACTTT. Protein sequence: CASSFRPWPGTGEDSPLHF.

A single count supports this clone. The genes are TRBV7-2 and TRBJ2-3; D perhaps matches TRBD2 (6 bases). Trimming removed 3 bases from V and 0 bases from J, with 19 bases in between. The CDR3 covers 18 residues. The germline CDR1 and CDR2 sequences are SGHTA and FQGNSA. CDR3 coding DNA: TGTGCCAGCAGCTTTGACCGTTTCGAGCGGGCGAGCACAGATACGCAGTATTTT. Translating it yields CASSFDRFERASTDTQYF.

The chain recombines TRBV3-1 (or the pseudogene TRBV3-2) with TRBJ1-4, with TRBD1 matching over 8 bases. CDR3 length: 13 residues. Germline CDR1 and CDR2: LGHDT and YNNKEL (reference sequence). With 4 bases clipped from V and 8 bases from J, the junction kept 3 bases outside the gene matches. The CDR3 sequence: CASSRQGPEKLFF. CDR3 sequence (DNA): TGTGCCAGCAGCCGACAGGGGCCCGAAAAACTGTTTTTT.

V is TRBV7-2 and J is TRBJ1-4; 7 nucleotides align to TRBD1. CDR1 and CDR2 from the germline V gene are SGHTA and FQGNSA. Trimming at V came to 3 bases and at J to 0 bases, leaving 4 bases not matched to a gene. The CDR3 consists of 16 residues. CDR3 DNA sequence: TGTGCCAGCAGCTTGGGACAGATCGCAACTAATGAAAAACTGTTTTTT. Residues: CASSLGQIATNEKLFF.

J is TRBJ1-2 and V is TRBV2; maybe TRBD1 (6 bases). This CDR3 is 13 amino acids long. V was clipped by 6 bases and J by 7 bases, with 15 bases between them. Germline V lookup: CDR1 SNHLY, CDR2 FYNNEI. The CDR3 sequence: CASRETGNSGYTF. CDR3 sequence (DNA): TGTGCCAGCAGAGAAACAGGGAATAGTGGCTACACCTTC. The full variable domain, in which reference TRBV2 and TRBJ1-2 provide the parts outside the CDR3, is EPEVTQTPSHQVTQMGQEVILRCVPISNHLYFYWYRQILGQKVEFLVSFYNNEISEKSEIFDDQFSVERPDGSNFTLKIRSTKLEDSAMYFCASRETGNSGYTFGSGTRLTVV.

The chain employs TRBV5-4 and TRBJ1-6; no firm D call. V was pared by 0 bases and J by 1 base, with 5 bases between. Germline CDR1 reads SGHNT; CDR2 reads YYREEE (reference sequence). This CDR3 is built from 15 residues. CDR3: CASSLDVSYNSPLHF. The CDR3 coding sequence is TGTGCCAGCAGCTTGGATGTATCCTATAATTCACCCCTCCACTTT.

This sequence joins TRBV6-5 and TRBJ2-7; D possibly corresponds to TRBD1 (5 bases). Trimming removed 9 bases at V and 5 bases at J, with 14 bases between. This CDR3 region has 12 residues. Germline values: CDR1 MNHEY, CDR2 SVGAGI. The CDR3 loop is CASNPQGHEQYF. CDR3 DNA: TGTGCCAGTAACCCGCAGGGCCACGAGCAGTACTTC.

The chain uses TRBV7-8 and TRBJ1-2; D gene uncertain. Between the trimmed V and J ends, which lost 5 bases and 4 bases, there was a span of 20 bases. The V gene's germline CDR1 is SGHVS and CDR2 FQNEAQ. The CDR3 is made up of 16 amino acids. The CDR3 is CASSPHAISRGYGYTF. The CDR3 DNA follows: TGTGCCAGCAGCCCGCACGCAATTTCCCGGGGCTATGGCTACACCTTC.

Only one count was recorded for this clone. The chain couples TRBV5-1 to TRBJ2-6; 10 nucleotides line up with TRBD1. The V gene's germline CDR1 is SGHRS and CDR2 YFSETQ. The CDR3 runs to 18 residues. J gave up 0 bases and V 1 base, and 4 bases lay outside the gene matches. CDR3 amino acids: CASSLPGTGDSGANVLTF. The CDR3, as DNA: TGCGCCAGCAGCTTGCCCGGGACAGGGGACTCTGGGGCCAACGTCCTGACTTTC.

This sequence joins TRBV28 and TRBJ1-6; D gene ambiguous. V gave up 3 bases and J gave up 7 bases, with 10 bases separating them. Germline V gene sequence: CDR1 MDHEN, CDR2 SYDVKM. The CDR3 spans 14 residues. As DNA, the CDR3 is TGTGCCAGCAGTTTCTGGCAGGCGAATTCACCCCTCCACTTT. Translation: CASSFWQANSPLHF.

The chain employs TRBV7-9 and TRBJ2-1; 9 bases map to TRBD2. Germline V gene sequence: CDR1 SEHNR, CDR2 FQNEAQ (reference sequence). This CDR3 is 15 amino acids long. J was trimmed by 10 bases and V by 5 bases; bases with no gene match: 12. This CDR3 is CASSRSDSGGREQFF. The DNA for the CDR3 is TGTGCCAGCAGCCGCTCTGATAGCGGGGGTAGGGAGCAGTTCTTC.

The gene calls are TRBV27 and TRBJ1-2; TRBD1 aligns across 7 bases. Germline-derived CDR1 and CDR2 are MNHEY and SMNVEV (reference sequence). V was pared by 4 bases and J by 8 bases, with 7 bases of the junction left unmatched. The CDR3 loop spans 13 amino acids. The CDR3 loop reads CASSSHRGYGYTF. CDR3 sequence (DNA): TGTGCCAGCAGTTCACACAGGGGCTACGGCTACACCTTC.

This chain connects TRBV19 to TRBJ2-7, with TRBD1 as a possible D gene (6 bases). The CDR3 consists of 15 residues. The germline V gene encodes CDR1 LNHDA and CDR2 SQIVND (reference sequence). V gave up 4 bases and J gave up 4 bases, with 17 bases separating them. CDR3 in amino acids: CASSTASRGAYEQYF. As DNA, the CDR3 is TGTGCCAGTAGTACCGCCAGCAGGGGTGCGTACGAGCAGTACTTC.

The chain is built from TRBV6-4 and TRBJ1-2; TRBD1 matches 10 bases. CDR3 length equals 11 residues. V shed 6 bases, J shed 9 bases, and the junction held 1 base outside the gene matches. Germline V gene data show CDR1 as MRHNA and CDR2 as SNTAGT. DNA for the CDR3: TGTGCCAGCAGGGGACAGGGGCGCTACACCTTC. Translation: CASRGQGRYTF.